This T cell receptor (beta chain) is drawn from a study of blood T cell repertoires in COVID-19. Study context: The analysed material was cDNA or gDNA that came from T cells, B-cell-depleted T cells, or PBMCs.

The V and J ends lost 8 bases and 10 bases respectively, with 17 bases between them. The CDR3 has 12 amino acids. Germline V CDR1 and CDR2: MDHEN, SYDVKM. Source study methods: Amplified reference gene primers provided the basis for estimating nucleated cell counts. Data came from immunoSEQ multiplex PCR; TCRdb stores just in-frame clones and leaves some out. The DNA was the basis for D and trimming; V, J and clone size are from that table. This table has about 40,000 clones, over 75% appearing once. The sequenced sample consisted of peripheral blood. The V and J genes are TRBV28 and TRBJ1-2; TRBD1 might be the D (5 bases). This TCR derives from a woman between 65 and 79 years old with acute or convalescent COVID-19. CDR3 residues: CASSTGGFVYTF. The DNA of the CDR3 is TGTGCCAGCTCTACGGGGGGATTCGTCTACACCTTC.